These 25 T cell receptor beta chains were all obtained from the same sample, sequenced in a study of T-cell reconstitution after alpha-beta-depleted transplantation in children. Preparation of the TCRbeta library used unique molecular identifiers. In TCRdb, the PCR reads were re-called with MiXCR into one record per CDR3 protein. The sample records fewer than 700,000 distinct CDR3 sequences, over 10% being singletons. This material consisted of PBMCs, mostly from graft donor cells, taken 360 days after TCRalphabeta/CD19-depleted stem cell transplant. Source of these receptors: a male patient between 5 and 17 years old who had a stem cell transplant for acute myeloid leukemia, so the T cells may come from the graft donor.

Note on this clonotype: A read error may explain this, as a much larger clone is one base away. The rearrangement uses TRBV7-6 and TRBJ2-1, with D possibly being TRBD1 (6 bases). The CDR3 covers 15 residues. Per germline, CDR1 SGHVS and CDR2 FNYEAQ. CDR3 amino acids: CSSSLEGHLRDEQFF. CDR3 nucleotides: TGTTCCAGCAGCTTAGAGGGACACTTGAGGGATGAGCAGTTCTTC. Full variable domain (remainder filled in from reference TRBV7-6 and TRBJ2-1): GAGVSQSPRYKVTKRGQDVALRCDPISGHVSLYWYRQALGQGPEFLTYFNYEAQQDKSGLPNDRFSAERPEGSISTLTIQRTEQRDSAMYRCSSSLEGHLRDEQFFGPGTRLTVL.

The chain has TRBV7-6 and TRBJ1-4; D is unclear. The CDR3 has 15 residues. V lost 0 bases to trimming and J lost 8 bases, with 13 bases between them. The germline V gene has CDR1 SGHVS and CDR2 FNYEAQ. The CDR3 reads CASSLALTEREKLFF. CDR3 DNA sequence: TGTGCCAGCAGCTTAGCACTCACGGAACGGGAAAAACTGTTTTTT.

This clonotype was detected only a few times. The chain carries TRBV20-1 and TRBJ2-2, with 8 bases that match TRBD2. The germline V gene has CDR1 DFQATT and CDR2 SNEGSKA (reference sequence). V was clipped by 5 bases and J by 1 base; unmatched bases: 6. This CDR3 has 15 amino acids. The CDR3 protein is CSASFSGMNTGELFF. For the CDR3, the DNA is TGCAGTGCTTCATTTAGCGGGATGAACACCGGGGAGCTGTTTTTT.

This clonotype was seen a few times. The CDR3 DNA is TGTGCCAGCAGACTGACTCAGGGGGGCGAGCAGTACTTC. It codes for CASRLTQGGEQYF. V and J are TRBV11-2 and TRBJ2-7; TRBD1 might be the D (7 bases). V lost 6 bases to trimming and J lost 6 bases, with 15 bases between them. The CDR3 runs 13 residues. Per the germline V gene, CDR1 is SGHAT and CDR2 is FQNNGV.

Details on this clonotype: A junction boundary mismatches the germline segment, possibly from a read error. The V and J genes are TRBV3-1 and TRBJ2-7; D is undetermined. In germline, CDR1 is LGHDT, CDR2 YNNKEL (reference sequence). CDR3 length: 13 amino acids. The CDR3 loop is CASGQIGVYEQYF. CDR3 nucleotide sequence: TGTGCCAGCGGCCAAATTGGGGTCTACGAGCAGTACTTC.

This clonotype was counted a few times. The rearrangement links TRBV5-1 to TRBJ2-3; 9 bases align to TRBD2. This CDR3 contains 18 residues. The germline gives CDR1 SGHRS, CDR2 YFSETQ. The trim removed 5 bases at V and 0 bases at J, leaving 13 bases unmatched. Here the CDR3 DNA reads TGCGCCAGCAGATGGGTTCGCGGGAGGGCCGGAAGCACAGATACGCAGTATTTT. This codes for CASRWVRGRAGSTDTQYF.

This chain joins TRBV15 and TRBJ2-5; TRBD2 matches 12 bases. Germline lookup yields CDR1 LNHNV and CDR2 YYDKDF (reference sequence). The CDR3 contains 15 residues. V lost 3 bases and J lost 5; bases outside the gene matches: 4. Written as DNA, the CDR3 is TGTGCCACCAGCAGTCTAGCGGGAGGGGGGGAGACCCAGTACTTC. This gives the protein CATSSLAGGGETQYF.

This clonotype showed up just a few times. The gene calls are TRBV11-3 and TRBJ2-7, with 12 bases that match TRBD2. CDR3 length: 14 amino acids. Germline CDR1 SGHNT, CDR2 YENEEA. Trimming removed 6 bases from V and 3 bases from J; junction bases left unmatched: 3. CDR3 nucleotide sequence: TGTGCCAGCAGTGGGACTAGCGGGTACTACGAGCAGTACTTC. Translation: CASSGTSGYYEQYF.

The rearrangement uses TRBV7-9 and TRBJ2-7, with D unresolved. This CDR3 has 14 residues. Germline CDR1 SEHNR, CDR2 FQNEAQ (reference sequence). The V end was cut by 1 base, the J end by 5 bases, with 12 bases between. For the CDR3, the DNA is TGTGCCAGCAGCTTAGAACCCAGTGAGGACGAGCAGTACTTC. Its protein product is CASSLEPSEDEQYF.

The chain is built from TRBV7-2 and TRBJ2-3, with D maybe TRBD2 (6 bases). V lost 2 bases and J 2 bases, leaving 14 bases between the germline ends. This CDR3 has 16 residues. Germline CDR1 reads SGHTA; CDR2 reads FQGNSA. The CDR3 is CASSLKVGRYTDTQYF. The CDR3 DNA is TGTGCCAGCAGCTTAAAAGTCGGGAGATACACAGATACGCAGTATTTT.

This clonotype was detected a few times. CDR3 coding DNA: TGTGCCAGCAGTAAGGGACTAGCGGGAGGGCCGGGAGAGACCCAGTACTTC. Amino acids: CASSKGLAGGPGETQYF. The chain employs TRBV6-1 and TRBJ2-5; 16 bases map to TRBD2. The J segment lost 4 bases and the V segment lost 5 bases, leaving 7 bases of the junction unmatched. Germline V gives CDR1 MNHNS, CDR2 SASEGT. CDR3 length: 17 residues.

This rearrangement joins TRBV2 to TRBJ2-6; no definite D call. The CDR3 totals 13 residues. CDR1 and CDR2 (germline): SNHLY, FYNNEI. The V and J ends lost 7 bases and 3 bases respectively, with 7 bases between them. The CDR3: CASKYHGANVLTF. The CDR3 nucleotides read TGTGCCAGCAAATATCATGGGGCCAACGTCCTGACTTTC.

CDR3 bases: TGTGCCAGCAGTTTAGATGATGGCATGGGGAGGGAGACCCAGTACTTC. Its translation: CASSLDDGMGRETQYF. The chain couples TRBV28 to TRBJ2-5, with TRBD2 as a possible D gene (6 bases). V was cut by 2 bases and J by 5 bases, with 18 bases left in between. Per germline, CDR1 MDHEN and CDR2 SYDVKM. The CDR3 sequence is 16 residues long.

The genes are TRBV4-1 and TRBJ2-3, with D unclear. Germline V gene lookup returns CDR1 MGHRA and CDR2 YSYEKL. V was clipped by 1 base and J by 2 bases, with 13 bases between them. The CDR3 contains 16 residues. The CDR3 DNA reads TGCGCCAGCAGCCAAGTGGCTCCTACGTACACAGATACGCAGTATTTT. Its translation: CASSQVAPTYTDTQYF.

Many counts were recorded for this clonotype. The chain links TRBV7-2 to TRBJ1-1; unclear D gene. Trimming took off 2 bases at V and 0 bases at J, with 10 bases between the two ends. The CDR3 consists of 15 residues. Germline CDR1 is SGHTA and CDR2 is FQGNSA. CDR3 sequence (DNA): TGTGCCAGCAGCTTATTCAACAGTATGAACACTGAAGCTTTCTTT. Translating it yields CASSLFNSMNTEAFF. The whole variable domain, filled in from reference TRBV7-2 and TRBJ1-1, reads GAGVSQSPSNKVTEKGKDVELRCDPISGHTALYWYRQSLGQGLEFLIYFQGNSAPDKSGLPSDRFSAERTGGSVSTLTIQRTQQEDSAVYLCASSLFNSMNTEAFFGQGTRLTVV.

This clonotype came up a few times. The chain uses TRBV7-9 and TRBJ2-7; no clear D gene. V dropped 4 bases and J dropped 0 bases, with 13 bases sitting between them. This CDR3 spans 15 amino acids. Germline lookup yields CDR1 SEHNR and CDR2 FQNEAQ (reference sequence). The CDR3 DNA reads as TGTGCCAGCAGCTACTCGCCCCCGAGCTCCTACGAGCAGTACTTC. Translation gives CASSYSPPSSYEQYF.

The chain carries TRBV7-2 and TRBJ2-1, with TRBD1 matching 10 bases. The CDR3 extends over 16 amino acids. The trim removed 5 bases at V and 4 bases at J, leaving 8 bases unmatched. Germline V gene lookup returns CDR1 SGHTA and CDR2 FQGNSA. In DNA, the CDR3 is TGTGCCAGCAGCCCCCGCCCGGGACAGGGGTACAATGAGCAGTTCTTC. Its protein is CASSPRPGQGYNEQFF.

This clonotype was recorded at least ten times. V gene TRBV20-1 combines with J gene TRBJ2-1; 11 nucleotides agree with TRBD2. After removal of 2 bases from V and 5 bases from J, the junction contained 11 bases not matched to a gene. Germline values: CDR1 DFQATT, CDR2 SNEGSKA (reference sequence). The CDR3 loop spans 17 amino acids. CDR3 sequence reads: CSARSPGTSGFNNEQFF. As DNA, the CDR3 is TGCAGTGCTAGATCCCCTGGGACTAGCGGATTCAACAATGAGCAGTTCTTC.

Only a few counts were recorded for this clonotype. This chain links TRBV20-1 with TRBJ2-3; no clear D gene. The germline CDR1 and CDR2 sequences are DFQATT and SNEGSKA (reference sequence). The V end lost 5 bases, the J end lost 6 bases, and 9 bases lay between the germline ends. The CDR3 loop spans 11 amino acids. The CDR3 DNA reads TGCAGTGCTCCTCCGTCGGATACGCAGTATTTT. This gives the protein CSAPPSDTQYF.

There are many counts of this clonotype. In DNA form, the CDR3 reads TGCAGCGTTGAATACGGGGGGCTCGAGCAGTACTTC. It yields the protein CSVEYGGLEQYF. The chain has TRBV29-1 and TRBJ2-7; possible D gene TRBD2, 7 bases. The CDR3 is 12 amino acids. V gave up 2 bases and J gave up 6 bases, with 11 bases separating them. Per germline, CDR1 SQVTM and CDR2 ANQGSEA.

This clonotype turned up a few times. The rearrangement links TRBV29-1 to TRBJ1-1, with 7 positions matching TRBD1. This CDR3 is 13 amino acids long. In germline, CDR1 is SQVTM, CDR2 ANQGSEA. Unmatched junction bases numbered 7, after V lost 8 bases and J lost 1 base. The CDR3 nucleotides read TGCAGCTCAGGGGGGGTGCCGAACACTGAAGCTTTCTTT. Translated, it gives CSSGGVPNTEAFF.

In this sample, this clonotype turned up a few times. The chain couples TRBV12-3 or TRBV12-4 to TRBJ2-3; D remains ambiguous. Trimming cost V 4 bases and J 4 bases, with 9 bases left between them. This CDR3 region has 13 residues. CDR3 residues: CASSSVWADTQYF. The CDR3 bases are TGTGCCAGCAGTTCGGTCTGGGCAGATACGCAGTATTTT.

This clonotype appeared a few times. J is TRBJ2-3 and V is TRBV20-1; a possible D gene is TRBD2 (5 bases). In germline, CDR1 is DFQATT, CDR2 SNEGSKA (reference sequence). V lost 5 bases and J 6 bases, leaving 24 bases between the germline ends. The CDR3 spans 16 residues. This chain's CDR3 is CSAPAGRRLNRDTQYF. CDR3 DNA sequence: TGCAGTGCTCCGGCGGGTCGGAGGTTAAATAGGGATACGCAGTATTTT.

This chain connects TRBV7-2 to TRBJ2-7; 11 bases are shared with TRBD2. The CDR3 loop spans 16 amino acids. J gave up 0 bases and V 5 bases, and 6 bases lay outside the gene matches. Per germline, CDR1 SGHTA and CDR2 FQGNSA. The CDR3 coding sequence is TGTGCCAGCAGCCTAAGACTAGCGGGGACCTCCTACGAGCAGTACTTC. Its translation: CASSLRLAGTSYEQYF.

This chain joins TRBV20-1 and TRBJ2-5; possibly TRBD2 for D (6 bases). The CDR3 extends over 17 amino acids. V lost 1 base and J lost 2, with 20 bases in between. Germline CDR1 DFQATT, CDR2 SNEGSKA (reference sequence). DNA for the CDR3: TGCAGTGCTAGAGTCAGGGTGCTAGCGTTAAGACAAGAGACCCAGTACTTC. It encodes CSARVRVLALRQETQYF.